This T cell receptor beta chain appears in the sequencing data of a study of blood T cell repertoires in COVID-19. Study details: Both acute and convalescent COVID-19 samples were obtained from the United States, Italy and Spain. T cells, B-cell-depleted T cells, or PBMCs provided the cDNA or gDNA that served as material.

Per the original methods: The assay estimated nucleated cells by amplifying reference gene primers. Method: immunoSEQ multiplex PCR; TCRdb's copy keeps in-frame clones and lacks some. The D gene and trimming were derived from the DNA, and the V and J assignments and clone size from that table. The data contain tens of thousands of clones, over 70% of them singletons. Material: peripheral blood. This receptor was taken from a man aged 45-65 years with active COVID-19.

DNA for the CDR3: TGCGCCAGCAGTTCAGGGGAAGGGGACACTGAAGCTTTCTTT. Translating it yields CASSSGEGDTEAFF. The V call is TRBV10-1, the J call TRBJ1-1; D perhaps matches TRBD1 (6 bases). V lost 5 bases, J lost 3 bases, and 13 bases lay in between. The CDR3 covers 14 residues. Germline assignment: CDR1 WNHNN and CDR2 SYGVQD (reference sequence).